This TCR beta chain was recovered during a study of blood T cell repertoires in COVID-19. Overall study: Both acute and convalescent COVID-19 samples were obtained from the United States, Italy and Spain. From T cells, B-cell-depleted T cells, or PBMCs came the material, which was cDNA or gDNA.

Looked up from germline, CDR1 is LGHNA and CDR2 is YSLEER. This CDR3 is 14 amino acids long. Trimming pared 4 bases from V and 2 bases from J, leaving 12 bases between. The assay was immunoSEQ multiplex PCR, and TCRdb's table has in-frame clones only and misses some. The sample consists of about 270,000 clones, approximately 86% of them appearing once. The sequence came from a woman younger than 30 with acute or convalescent COVID-19. The specimen was peripheral blood. This sequence joins TRBV4-3 and TRBJ2-7; D is possibly TRBD1 (6 bases). CDR3 in amino acids: CASSREGHTYEQYF. In DNA form, the CDR3 reads TGCGCCAGCAGCCGAGAGGGACATACCTACGAGCAGTACTTC.